This T cell receptor (beta chain) was identified in a study of blood T cells in healthy people across ages. This CDR3 has 12 amino acids. V lost 5 bases and J lost 7; bases outside the gene matches: 7. In germline, CDR1 is SQVTM, CDR2 ANQGSEA. Study results and limitations: There was a strong correlation between TCR beta diversity and naive T cell percentage. No one knew whether donors had CMV, which possibly confounded expanded clonotype changes.

In regard to this clonotype: The antigen is unknown.

Donors were systemically healthy Caucasian individuals from Russia aged about 6 to 95 years. A sample-barcoded 5' primer and a J-beta primer mix were used in a second PCR of about 7 to 12 cycles. Every cDNA was tagged by a template-switch adaptor with 12 random nucleotides. TCRdb re-called the 5' RACE reads with MiXCR, one entry per CDR3 protein. The sample records 1.5 million to 2 million distinct CDR3 sequences, 28% being singletons. Specimen: blood. This clonotype was sampled from a woman in her 30s in good health. V is TRBV29-1 and J is TRBJ1-1; TRBD1 aligns across 7 bases. CDR3: CSVSTTGLEAFF. The CDR3 DNA reads as TGCAGCGTTAGCACGACAGGGCTTGAAGCTTTCTTT.